Below, 27 T cell receptor beta chains from the same sample are listed, as sequenced in a study of cytomegalovirus exposure and HLA in healthy donors. The PCR had 60 Vbeta and 13 Jbeta primers. Here immunoSEQ multiplex PCR was the method, and the copy in TCRdb shows in-frame clones only, minus some. The table shows roughly 100,000 clones, with 55% to 80% occurring only once. Specimen: PBMCs. The receptor source for this set is a man aged 40-55 years in good health and CMV-seronegative.

This clone was seen once. The rearrangement joins TRBV5-1 to TRBJ2-5, with 10 nucleotides matching TRBD2. The CDR3 runs to 16 residues. V lost 0 bases, J lost 4 bases, and 6 bases stayed unmatched. The germline V gene has CDR1 SGHRS and CDR2 YFSETQ. The CDR3 nucleotides are TGCGCCAGCAGCTTGGGTCCTCTAGCGGGGGTAGAGACCCAGTACTTC. Amino acid sequence: CASSLGPLAGVETQYF.

This clone came up a few times. The gene calls are TRBV7-2 and TRBJ2-3; possibly TRBD2 for D (6 bases). CDR3 length: 14 amino acids. The V gene's germline CDR1 is SGHTA and CDR2 FQGNSA. V lost 0 bases and J lost 3, with 7 bases in between. The CDR3 spells CASSLALATDTQYF. In nucleotides, the CDR3 is TGTGCCAGCAGCTTAGCGCTAGCGACAGATACGCAGTATTTT. The variable domain in full, completed from reference TRBV7-2 and TRBJ2-3, reads GAGVSQSPSNKVTEKGKDVELRCDPISGHTALYWYRQSLGQGLEFLIYFQGNSAPDKSGLPSDRFSAERTGGSVSTLTIQRTQQEDSAVYLCASSLALATDTQYFGPGTRLTVL.

The chain carries TRBV2 and TRBJ1-1; D is uncertain. Trimming took 2 bases from V and 2 from J, leaving 6 bases between them. The CDR3 consists of 13 residues. From germline, CDR1 is SNHLY and CDR2 FYNNEI. CDR3 sequence reads: CASSESVNTEAFF. The CDR3 DNA is TGTGCCAGCAGTGAATCAGTTAACACTGAAGCTTTCTTT.

The rearrangement uses TRBV4-1 and TRBJ2-7; tentatively, D is TRBD2 (5 bases). This CDR3 spans 13 amino acids. Germline CDR1 is MGHRA and CDR2 is YSYEKL. Trimming stripped 2 bases from V and 1 base from J, with 6 bases between. The CDR3 DNA reads as TGCGCCAGCAGCCAAAGCGGTTCCTACGAGCAGTACTTC. Protein sequence: CASSQSGSYEQYF.

The V call is TRBV4-2, the J call TRBJ1-3; D unclear. Trimming removed 0 bases from V and 2 bases from J, with 11 bases in between. From germline, CDR1 is LGHNA and CDR2 YNFKEQ. The CDR3 covers 16 residues. CDR3 bases: TGTGCCAGCAGCCAAGATTACACGAGGGCTGGAAACACCATATATTTT. Encoded protein: CASSQDYTRAGNTIYF.

The CDR3 reads CASTPVGGRLYEQYF. CDR3 in DNA: TGTGCCAGTACCCCCGTGGGGGGGCGGCTGTACGAGCAGTACTTC. The chain has TRBV19 and TRBJ2-7, with D tentatively TRBD2 (7 bases). V lost 7 bases and J 4 bases, leaving 20 bases between the germline ends. The CDR3 has 15 residues. Germline V CDR1 and CDR2: LNHDA, SQIVND (reference sequence).

This chain connects TRBV5-4 to TRBJ1-2; TRBD1 matches 7 bases. This CDR3 is built from 13 residues. CDR1 and CDR2 from the germline V gene are SGHNT and YYREEE (reference sequence). V shed 4 bases and J 7 bases; nucleotides not matched to a gene: 7. The CDR3 loop is CASSPDRVGGYTF. CDR3 sequence (DNA): TGTGCCAGCAGCCCCGACAGGGTCGGTGGCTACACCTTC.

The chain recombines TRBV4-3 with TRBJ2-2, with 14 bases lining up with TRBD2. Germline V gives CDR1 LGHNA, CDR2 YSLEER. The CDR3 runs to 19 residues. V shed 0 bases, J shed 2 bases, and the junction held 5 bases outside the gene matches. The CDR3 DNA is TGCGCCAGCAGCCAAGACGGACTAGCGGGGGGCGGCAACACCGGGGAGCTGTTTTTT. This encodes CASSQDGLAGGGNTGELFF.

CDR3 in amino acids: CASSPFRDRPYEQYF. The CDR3 nucleotides read TGTGCCAGCAGCCCCTTCCGGGACAGACCCTACGAGCAGTACTTC. The J gene is TRBJ2-7, the V gene TRBV11-2; 7 nucleotides match TRBD1. The CDR3 is 15 residues long. The V segment lost 5 bases and the J segment 2 bases; nucleotides outside the gene matches: 9. Germline V gene lookup returns CDR1 SGHAT and CDR2 FQNNGV.

The V gene is TRBV2, the J gene TRBJ2-2; D call uncertain. Germline V CDR1 and CDR2: SNHLY, FYNNEI. The CDR3 sequence is 16 residues long. V gave up 3 bases and J gave up 0 bases, with 11 bases separating them. The CDR3 bases are TGTGCCAGCAGTGACGCAGACACCGCGAACACCGGGGAGCTGTTTTTT. This translates into CASSDADTANTGELFF.

The chain joins TRBV13 to TRBJ1-6; D ambiguous. The ends were cut back, 2 bases at V and 0 bases at J, with 8 bases in the middle. Germline lookup yields CDR1 PRHDT and CDR2 FYEKMQ (reference sequence). This CDR3 region has 16 residues. The CDR3 is CASSLFTGSYNSPLHF. The CDR3 coding sequence is TGTGCCAGCAGCTTATTCACGGGCTCCTATAATTCACCCCTCCACTTT.

The chain has TRBV9 and TRBJ1-3; D is uncertain. V was clipped by 4 bases and J by 0 bases, with 8 bases between them. This CDR3 comprises 14 residues. From germline, CDR1 is SGDLS and CDR2 YYNGEE. CDR3 residues: CASSRVLSGNTIYF. CDR3 nucleotides: TGTGCCAGCAGCCGGGTCCTCTCTGGAAACACCATATATTTT.

This chain connects TRBV4-3 to TRBJ2-7; tentative D call: TRBD2 (7 bases). This CDR3 is built from 16 residues. Trimming pared 0 bases from V and 1 base from J, leaving 13 bases between. Germline V gene data show CDR1 as LGHNA and CDR2 as YSLEER. The DNA of the CDR3 is TGCGCCAGCAGCCAAGAAGGGGGGGGAGTATCCTACGAGCAGTACTTC. Translated: CASSQEGGGVSYEQYF.

The chain links TRBV7-3 to TRBJ2-6; 7 bases map to TRBD1. V was clipped by 4 bases and J by 2 bases; unmatched bases: 5. Germline assignment: CDR1 SGHTA and CDR2 FQGTGA. The CDR3 is 16 amino acids. CDR3 in amino acids: CASSSGQLPGANVLTF. The CDR3 DNA follows: TGTGCCAGCAGCTCGGGACAGTTACCTGGGGCCAACGTCCTGACTTTC.

The chain recombines TRBV5-1 with TRBJ1-2, with D possibly matching TRBD1 (6 bases). Germline CDR1 SGHRS, CDR2 YFSETQ. CDR3 length: 15 amino acids. The V and J ends lost 3 bases and 0 bases respectively, with 12 bases between them. CDR3 in DNA: TGCGCCAGCAGCTCGACAGGTTTATCTAACTATGGCTACACCTTC. It translates to CASSSTGLSNYGYTF.

This chain links TRBV7-6 with TRBJ2-5, with D uncertain. Per the germline V gene, CDR1 is SGHVS and CDR2 is FNYEAQ. Trimming took off 4 bases at V and 7 bases at J, with 7 bases between the two ends. The CDR3 spans 11 residues. The CDR3 loop reads CASSSLGTQYF. CDR3 sequence (DNA): TGTGCCAGCAGCTCCCTCGGGACCCAGTACTTC. Using reference TRBV7-6 and TRBJ2-5 for the parts outside the CDR3, the full variable domain is GAGVSQSPRYKVTKRGQDVALRCDPISGHVSLYWYRQALGQGPEFLTYFNYEAQQDKSGLPNDRFSAERPEGSISTLTIQRTEQRDSAMYRCASSSLGTQYFGPGTRLLVL.

J is TRBJ1-5 and V is TRBV21-1. TRBV21-1 is shown as a pseudogene. CDR3 length equals 15 residues. CDR3 sequence reads: CASRNSGALIEPQHF. The CDR3 DNA is TGTGCCAGCAGAAACAGCGGAGCCCTAATTGAACCCCAGCATTTT.

This chain joins TRBV6-1 and TRBJ2-3; 12 bases line up with TRBD2. The V and J ends lost 11 bases and 2 bases, in that order; junction bases with no gene match: 5. The V gene's germline CDR1 is MNHNS and CDR2 SASEGT. CDR3 length: 14 amino acids. The CDR3 reads CAGRLAGATDTQYF. The CDR3 DNA sequence: TGTGCCGGACGACTAGCGGGGGCCACAGATACGCAGTATTTT.

The chain recombines TRBV15 with TRBJ1-5; D is undetermined. The CDR3 consists of 15 residues. Germline V gene sequence: CDR1 LNHNV, CDR2 YYDKDF (reference sequence). The V end was cut by 1 base, the J end by 2 bases, with 9 bases between. The CDR3 DNA follows: TGTGCCACCAGCAGAGTGAAGGGAGGCAATCAGCCCCAGCATTTT. It specifies CATSRVKGGNQPQHF. Combining the CDR3 with reference TRBV15 and TRBJ1-5 gives the whole variable domain DAMVIQNPRYQVTQFGKPVTLSCSQTLNHNVMYWYQQKSSQAPKLLFHYYDKDFNNEADTPDNFQSRRPNTSFCFLDIRSPGLGDTAMYLCATSRVKGGNQPQHFGDGTRLSIL.

This chain links TRBV5-1 with TRBJ1-1; 9 nucleotides match TRBD1. The CDR3 is made up of 13 amino acids. CDR1 and CDR2 (germline): SGHRS, YFSETQ. V was pared by 8 bases and J by 4 bases, with 6 bases of the junction left unmatched. The CDR3 loop reads CASAQGAGTEAFF. CDR3 sequence (DNA): TGCGCCAGTGCACAGGGGGCGGGCACTGAAGCTTTCTTT.

The CDR3 loop reads CASSRGGGYTF. The CDR3 DNA reads as TGCGCCAGCAGCCGAGGGGGAGGCTACACCTTC. The chain recombines TRBV4-1 with TRBJ1-2; tentatively, D is TRBD1 (6 bases). The CDR3 is 11 residues long. CDR1 and CDR2 from the germline V gene are MGHRA and YSYEKL. V lost 4 bases, J lost 8 bases, and 8 bases lay in between.

This clone was seen only a few times. V gene TRBV6-6 combines with J gene TRBJ2-3, with 7 bases aligning to TRBD2. CDR3 length equals 14 residues. Germline V gene lookup returns CDR1 MNHNY and CDR2 SVGAGI (reference sequence). V lost 2 bases to trimming and J lost 4 bases; unmatched junction nucleotides: 3. For the CDR3, the DNA is TGTGCCAGCAGTTACGGGAGGGAGTCAGATACGCAGTATTTT. This encodes CASSYGRESDTQYF.

The CDR3 protein is CASSFRQGAAWAFF. The CDR3 coding sequence is TGTGCCAGCAGCTTTAGGCAGGGGGCCGCTTGGGCTTTCTTT. This chain joins TRBV12-1 and TRBJ1-1; the table's D call, TRBD1, has no DNA check behind it. TRBV12-1 is a recognized pseudogene. This CDR3 is built from 14 residues.

This clone was counted a few times. The V call is TRBV25-1, the J call TRBJ2-7, with D possibly TRBD2 on 6 matching bases. Germline V CDR1 and CDR2: MGHDK, SYGVNS. The CDR3 sequence is 16 residues long. The V end was cut by 0 bases, the J end by 2 bases, with 14 bases between. CDR3 in DNA: TGTGCCAGCAGTGAATATGGGCGGGGCAACCCCTACGAGCAGTACTTC. Translating it yields CASSEYGRGNPYEQYF.

This clone came up once. The chain has TRBV9 and TRBJ2-7; TRBD2 might be the D (5 bases). The germline V gene encodes CDR1 SGDLS and CDR2 YYNGEE. The CDR3 contains 14 residues. V was cut by 0 bases and J by 0 bases, with 7 bases left in between. The CDR3, as DNA: TGTGCCAGCAGCGTAGGAGGGAGCTCCTACGAGCAGTACTTC. This translates into CASSVGGSSYEQYF.

The CDR3 DNA sequence: TGTGCCAGCAGCCCTACAGGGCGAACCTACAATGAGCAGTTCTTC. It specifies CASSPTGRTYNEQFF. The chain joins TRBV9 to TRBJ2-1; perhaps TRBD1 as D (6 bases). V was clipped by 4 bases and J by 2 bases, with 13 bases between them. The length of the CDR3 is 15 residues. Germline CDR1 and CDR2: SGDLS and YYNGEE. The whole variable domain, filled in from reference TRBV9 and TRBJ2-1, reads DSGVTQTPKHLITATGQRVTLRCSPRSGDLSVYWYQQSLDQGLQFLIQYYNGEERAKGNILERFSAQQFPDLHSELNLSSLELGDSALYFCASSPTGRTYNEQFFGPGTRLTVL.

V is TRBV4-3 and J is TRBJ2-7, with TRBD2 matching 8 bases. J gave up 3 bases and V 1 base, and 11 bases lay outside the gene matches. The CDR3 has 17 amino acids. Per germline, CDR1 LGHNA and CDR2 YSLEER. In DNA, the CDR3 is TGCGCCAGCAGCCAAGTCGGGGGGGGCCGGAGGGACTACGAGCAGTACTTC. Translation gives CASSQVGGGRRDYEQYF.